This T cell receptor beta chain derives from a study of spatial heterogeneity in lung cancer. Time point denoted: sample taken at primary tumor resection. This CDR3 comprises 15 residues. V lost 3 bases, J lost 7 bases, and 19 bases lay in between. On each TCR cDNA molecule, a unique molecular identifier was present. MiXCR was run by TCRdb on the 5' RACE reads, yielding one entry per CDR3 protein. The sample yields about 38,000 distinct CDR3 sequences, approximately 5.2% seen once. This clonotype was counted ten times or more. The sequence was collected from a female donor with early-stage non-small cell lung cancer. The source material was PBMCs, sampled at surgery. The chain employs TRBV12-3 or TRBV12-4 and TRBJ2-7; D is possibly TRBD1 (6 bases). CDR3 sequence: CASSLYAGEYVEQYF. Here the CDR3 DNA reads TGTGCCAGCAGTTTGTATGCAGGGGAGTACGTTGAGCAGTACTTC.